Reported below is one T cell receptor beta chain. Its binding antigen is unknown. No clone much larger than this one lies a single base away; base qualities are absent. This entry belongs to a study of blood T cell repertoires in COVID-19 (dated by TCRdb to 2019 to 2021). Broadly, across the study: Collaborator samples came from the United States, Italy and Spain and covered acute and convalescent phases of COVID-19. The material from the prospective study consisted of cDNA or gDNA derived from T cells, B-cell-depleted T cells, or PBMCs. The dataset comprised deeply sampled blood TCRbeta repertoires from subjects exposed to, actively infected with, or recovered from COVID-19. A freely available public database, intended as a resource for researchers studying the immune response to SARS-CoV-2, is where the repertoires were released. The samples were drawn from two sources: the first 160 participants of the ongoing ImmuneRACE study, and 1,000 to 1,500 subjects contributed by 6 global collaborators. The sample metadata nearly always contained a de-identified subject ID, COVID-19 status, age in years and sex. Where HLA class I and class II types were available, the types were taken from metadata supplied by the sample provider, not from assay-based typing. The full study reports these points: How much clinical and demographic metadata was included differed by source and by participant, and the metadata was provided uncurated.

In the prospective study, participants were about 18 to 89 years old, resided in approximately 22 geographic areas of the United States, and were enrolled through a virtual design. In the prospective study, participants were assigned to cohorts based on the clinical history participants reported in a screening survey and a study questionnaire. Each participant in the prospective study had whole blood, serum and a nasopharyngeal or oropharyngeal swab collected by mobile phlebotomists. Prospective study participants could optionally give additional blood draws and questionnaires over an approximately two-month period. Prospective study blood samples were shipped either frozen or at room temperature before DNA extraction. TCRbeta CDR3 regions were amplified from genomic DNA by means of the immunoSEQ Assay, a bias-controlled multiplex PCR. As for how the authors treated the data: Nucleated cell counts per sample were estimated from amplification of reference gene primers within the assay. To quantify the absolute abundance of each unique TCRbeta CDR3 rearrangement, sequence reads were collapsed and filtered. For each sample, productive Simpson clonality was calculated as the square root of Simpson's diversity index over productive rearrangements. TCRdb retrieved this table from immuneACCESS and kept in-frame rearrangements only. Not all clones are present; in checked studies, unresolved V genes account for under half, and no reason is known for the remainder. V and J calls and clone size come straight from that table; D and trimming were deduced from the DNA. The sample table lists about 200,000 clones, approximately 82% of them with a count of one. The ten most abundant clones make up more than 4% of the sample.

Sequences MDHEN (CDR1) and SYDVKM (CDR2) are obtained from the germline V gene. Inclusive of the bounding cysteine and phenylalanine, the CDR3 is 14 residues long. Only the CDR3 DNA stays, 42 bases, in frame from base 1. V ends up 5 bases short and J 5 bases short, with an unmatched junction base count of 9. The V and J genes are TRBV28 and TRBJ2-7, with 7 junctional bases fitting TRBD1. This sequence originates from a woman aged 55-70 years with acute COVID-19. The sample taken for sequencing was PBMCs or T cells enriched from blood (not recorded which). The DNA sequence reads TGTGCCAGCAGTAGTTGGGACAGATCCAACGAGCAGTACTTC. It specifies CASSSWDRSNEQYF. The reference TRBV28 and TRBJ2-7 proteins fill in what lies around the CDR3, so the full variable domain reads DVKVTQSSRYLVKRTGEKVFLECVQDMDHENMFWYRQDPGLGLRLIYFSYDVKMKEKGDIPEGYSVSREKKERFSLILESASTNQTSMYLCASSSWDRSNEQYFGPGTRLTVT.